What follows are 5 T cell receptor beta chains derived from one specimen sequenced in a study of regulatory T cells in long-lasting Graves disease. HTBI primers from iRepertoire and Arm-PCR of CDR3 regions yielded the TCR beta libraries. MiXCR was run by TCRdb on the multiplex PCR reads, yielding one entry per CDR3 protein. The sample shows some 490,000 distinct CDR3 sequences, about 11% of them seen only once. As for time point: newly diagnosed GD, antithyroid drugs for less than 3 months. Generation of the TCR library employed RNA extracted from PBMCs. This sample also appeared in a second study, on T cells in Graves' hyperthyroidism and ophthalmopathy.

The starting material was peripheral blood mononuclear cells (PBMCs), obtained at new diagnosis, from a patient treated with antithyroid drugs. These receptors were collected from a woman aged 25 to 39 with Graves disease.

This clonotype was counted between two and nine times. The chain recombines TRBV10-3 with TRBJ2-2; D uncertain. The CDR3 spans 13 residues. Trimming left V 6 bases short and J 4 bases short, with 9 bases between. Germline V gene sequence: CDR1 ENHRY, CDR2 SYGVKD. The CDR3 loop is CAISSLGTGELFF. In DNA, the CDR3 is TGTGCCATCAGCTCTTTAGGCACCGGGGAGCTGTTTTTT.

This clonotype was detected ten times or more. J is TRBJ2-1 and V is TRBV14; D is uncertain. This CDR3 has 13 residues. The ends were cut back, 7 bases at V and 9 bases at J, with 16 bases in the middle. From germline, CDR1 is SGHDN and CDR2 FVKESK. The CDR3 DNA is TGTGCCAGCACCGAAGAAGGGCGCAGTGAGCAGTTCTTC. The encoded protein is CASTEEGRSEQFF.

The sample holds many counts of this clonotype. The chain joins TRBV6-1 to TRBJ2-7; 8 bases fit TRBD1. The CDR3 totals 14 residues. Trimming at V came to 6 bases and at J to 1 base, leaving 5 bases not matched to a gene. Germline V gene sequence: CDR1 MNHNS, CDR2 SASEGT. The CDR3 DNA follows: TGTGCCAGCAGAGGACAGGGTGTGTCCTACGAGCAGTACTTC. Translating it yields CASRGQGVSYEQYF.

This clonotype turned up a few times. The chain employs TRBV28 and TRBJ2-7; TRBD1 matches 7 bases. Germline V gives CDR1 MDHEN, CDR2 SYDVKM. V trimming: 2 bases; J trimming: 3 bases; junction bases outside the gene matches: 7. CDR3 length: 15 amino acids. The CDR3 sequence is CASSLPGTVNYEQYF. In DNA form, the CDR3 reads TGTGCCAGCAGTTTACCAGGGACAGTTAACTACGAGCAGTACTTC.

This clonotype was picked up many times. The V gene is TRBV5-5, the J gene TRBJ2-7; TRBD1 matches 9 bases. The V segment lost 2 bases and the J segment 6 bases; nucleotides outside the gene matches: 3. Germline CDR1 reads SGHKS; CDR2 reads YYEKEE (reference sequence). This CDR3 region has 13 residues. CDR3 protein: CASSFGQGSEQYF. The CDR3 coding sequence is TGTGCCAGCAGCTTCGGACAGGGGAGCGAGCAGTACTTC.